Listed below are T cell receptor beta chains from one sample, sequenced in a study of T cells in narcolepsy. Libraries were prepared by immunoSEQ multiplex PCR; TCRdb keeps only in-frame clonotypes and omits some of them. The sample consists of over 15,000 clones, 65% to 90% of them appearing once. The sequenced sample consisted of memory (CD45RA-) CD4+ T cells from blood. The receptors originated from a human donor in good health. Both conserved end residues are part of each CDR3. The D gene is left open where the match is weak. Clone size is shown for a subset of rows, as once, few, many or a class of expanded clone.

CDR3 length,clone size,V gene,D gene,J gene,CDR3 DNA,CDR3 protein
13,once,TRBV29-1,TRBD1,TRBJ2-2,TGCAGCACCGGGACAGCAAACACCGGGGAGCTGTTTTTT,CSTGTANTGELFF
13,.,TRBV9,.,TRBJ1-5,TGTGCCAGCAGCGTAGTCCCGAATCAGCCCCAGCATTTT,CASSVVPNQPQHF
14,.,TRBV6-1,.,TRBJ1-1,TGTGCCAGCAGTGAAGCGTCGTGGGGGACTGAAGCTTTCTTT,CASSEASWGTEAFF
14,once,TRBV28,.,TRBJ1-1,TGTGCCAGCAGTTTGGTACAGAAAAACACTGAAGCTTTCTTT,CASSLVQKNTEAFF
16,.,TRBV15,TRBD1,TRBJ1-2,TGTGCCACCAGCAGAGATCGACAGGGAAATCGGTATGGCTACACCTTC,CATSRDRQGNRYGYTF
16,.,TRBV5-1,TRBD2,TRBJ2-1,TGCGCCAGCAGCTCTCCGGGACTAGCGGGACTCGATGAGCAGTTCTTC,CASSSPGLAGLDEQFF
13,once,TRBV19,.,TRBJ2-3,TGTGCCAGTAGTATGACTAGAACAGATACGCAGTATTTT,CASSMTRTDTQYF
12,.,TRBV7-2,.,TRBJ2-3,TGTGCCAGCAGCCCTTTTGCAGATACGCAGTATTTT,CASSPFADTQYF
13,.,TRBV5-1,.,TRBJ1-1,TGCGCCAGCAGCAGACTTCCAAACACTGAAGCTTTCTTT,CASSRLPNTEAFF
12,.,TRBV10-3,TRBD2,TRBJ2-1,TGTGCCATCAGAGGACTAGTCTATGAGCAGTTCTTC,CAIRGLVYEQFF
14,.,TRBV28,.,TRBJ2-2,TGTGCCAGCACCCTGGGGATGCTCCCCGGGGAGCTGTTTTTT,CASTLGMLPGELFF
14,.,TRBV7-2,.,TRBJ1-1,TGTGCCAGCAGCTTACGAACTATGAACACTGAAGCTTTCTTT,CASSLRTMNTEAFF
15,.,TRBV7-3,.,TRBJ2-7,TGTGCCAGCACCGCCGAACGGTGGGACCACTACGAGCAGTACTTC,CASTAERWDHYEQYF
15,.,TRBV4-1,TRBD1,TRBJ2-7,TGCGCCAGCAGCCTCGCCCGGGACAGCTCCTACGAGCAGTACTTC,CASSLARDSSYEQYF
13,once,TRBV5-1,TRBD1,TRBJ2-5,TGCGCCAGCGGCCCGGGACAGCGGGAGACCCAGTACTTC,CASGPGQRETQYF